The 25 T cell receptor beta chains listed next were all sequenced from one sample in a study. The sorted Tregs were CD4+CD25+CD127-/low cells. Via MiXCR, TCRdb re-called the 5' RACE reads, giving one row per CDR3 protein. In the table there are tens of thousands of distinct CDR3 sequences, approximately 27% of which are singletons. Sequenced material: tumor-infiltrating Tregs sorted from the breast tumor. Receptors originate from a female donor with breast cancer.

This clonotype was counted only a few times. Given a much more abundant clone one base away, this may be a read error. The J gene is TRBJ2-5, the V gene TRBV6-6; TRBD2 matches at 10 bases. The CDR3 has 15 residues. CDR1 is MNHNY and CDR2 is SVGAGI in the germline V gene (reference sequence). CDR3 residues: CAGSTSGRALETQYF. The CDR3 DNA reads as TGTGCCGGCAGTACGAGCGGGAGGGCCTTGGAGACCCAGTACTTC.

The chain recombines TRBV2 with TRBJ2-1; the D is unclear. This CDR3 comprises 15 residues. The germline gives CDR1 SNHLY, CDR2 FYNNEI. The V and J ends lost 3 bases and 3 bases respectively, with 12 bases between them. Here the CDR3 reads CASSETVSYYNEQFF. CDR3 DNA: TGTGCCAGCAGTGAGACGGTTAGCTACTACAATGAGCAGTTCTTC. The whole variable domain, filled in from reference TRBV2 and TRBJ2-1, reads EPEVTQTPSHQVTQMGQEVILRCVPISNHLYFYWYRQILGQKVEFLVSFYNNEISEKSEIFDDQFSVERPDGSNFTLKIRSTKLEDSAMYFCASSETVSYYNEQFFGPGTRLTVL.

This clonotype was observed a few times. This chain links TRBV5-1 with TRBJ2-3; D uncertain. The V and J ends lost 1 base and 4 bases respectively, with 16 bases between them. Germline CDR1 and CDR2: SGHRS and YFSETQ. There are 16 residues in the CDR3. The CDR3 protein is CASSLIGRQAADTQYF. In nucleotides, the CDR3 is TGCGCCAGCAGCTTGATCGGGCGGCAGGCAGCAGATACGCAGTATTTT.

The chain combines TRBV7-9 with TRBJ2-7; D possibly corresponds to TRBD2 (5 bases). From germline, CDR1 is SEHNR and CDR2 FQNEAQ (reference sequence). The CDR3 contains 13 residues. Trimming took off 8 bases at V and 4 bases at J, with 15 bases between the two ends. The CDR3 here is CASGYPSGYEQYF. The DNA for the CDR3 is TGTGCCAGCGGGTACCCCTCGGGGTACGAGCAGTACTTC.

This rearrangement joins TRBV2 to TRBJ1-4, with 9 bases lining up with TRBD1. CDR1 SNHLY and CDR2 FYNNEI come from the germline V gene. V shed 4 bases, J shed 8 bases, and the junction held 8 bases outside the gene matches. CDR3 size: 15 residues. In nucleotides, the CDR3 is TGTGCCAGCAGTGGACGAGGGACAGGGCGCGAAAAACTGTTTTTT. Translated: CASSGRGTGREKLFF.

This clonotype was counted only a few times. The chain links TRBV20-1 to TRBJ1-1, with D perhaps matching TRBD1 (5 bases). The CDR3 spans 13 residues. V was cut by 2 bases and J by 10 bases, with 17 bases left in between. CDR1 is DFQATT and CDR2 is SNEGSKA in the germline V gene (reference sequence). In DNA form, the CDR3 reads TGCAGTGCTAGACAAGACAGCGTATTAGCAGCTTTCTTT. Its translation is CSARQDSVLAAFF.

In DNA form, the CDR3 reads TGTGCCAGCAGTTTTACTGGGGCCAACGTCCTGACTTTC. It translates to CASSFTGANVLTF. V gene TRBV12-3 or TRBV12-4 combines with J gene TRBJ2-6; D remains unclear. V gave up 3 bases and J gave up 2 bases, with 2 bases separating them. This CDR3 contains 13 residues.

The chain joins TRBV30 to TRBJ1-5; 7 bases are shared with TRBD1. The CDR3 has 14 residues. Germline CDR1 GTSNPN, CDR2 SVGIG (reference sequence). V dropped 2 bases and J dropped 2; count of bases not matched to a gene: 3. CDR3 in DNA: TGTGCCTGGAGTTCCGGGACAGGCAATCAGCCCCAGCATTTT. It codes for CAWSSGTGNQPQHF.

The sample holds many counts of this clonotype. The chain carries TRBV7-6 and TRBJ2-7, with 7 bases matching TRBD2. The CDR3 is 13 amino acids. J gave up 5 bases and V 5 bases, and 6 bases lay outside the gene matches. CDR1 is SGHVS and CDR2 is FNYEAQ in the germline V gene. The DNA for the CDR3 is TGTGCCAGCAGCCCTACTAGCGCTAACGAGCAGTACTTC. This codes for CASSPTSANEQYF.

The chain carries TRBV2 and TRBJ2-7; possibly TRBD2 for D (6 bases). Germline V lookup: CDR1 SNHLY, CDR2 FYNNEI. Trimming cost V 5 bases and J 5 bases, with 13 bases left between them. CDR3 length: 13 residues. This chain's CDR3 is CASSKWAGHEQYF. The CDR3 region has the DNA TGTGCCAGCAGTAAATGGGCGGGACACGAGCAGTACTTC.

This clonotype was observed a few times. V and J are TRBV12-3 or TRBV12-4 and TRBJ1-2; 7 positions match TRBD1. CDR3 length equals 14 residues. The J segment lost 2 bases and the V segment lost 3 bases, leaving 3 bases of the junction unmatched. The chain's CDR3 is CASSFSTGNYGYTF. CDR3 DNA: TGTGCCAGCAGTTTCTCGACAGGGAACTATGGCTACACCTTC.

This clonotype was observed a handful of times. Here the CDR3 reads CASSERDRKINQYF. DNA for the CDR3: TGTGCCAGCAGTGAAAGGGACCGCAAGATAAATCAGTACTTC. V is TRBV6-1 and J is TRBJ2-4; D tentatively fits TRBD1 or TRBD2 (5 bases each). Looked up from germline, CDR1 is MNHNS and CDR2 is SASEGT. The CDR3 totals 14 residues. The V end lost 2 bases, the J end lost 12 bases, and 17 bases lay between the germline ends.

V is TRBV7-9 and J is TRBJ2-7; 10 bases agree with TRBD1. This CDR3 has 14 amino acids. Per the germline V gene, CDR1 is SEHNR and CDR2 is FQNEAQ (reference sequence). After removal of 5 bases from V and 6 bases from J, the junction contained 7 bases not matched to a gene. This CDR3 is CASSPGQGGGEQYF. For the CDR3, the DNA is TGTGCCAGCAGCCCCGGACAGGGGGGAGGCGAGCAGTACTTC.

Regarding this clonotype: The germline gene is not matched at one end of the junction; a read error may be the cause. The chain employs TRBV24-1 and TRBJ2-1; TRBD2 aligns across 7 bases. Germline CDR1 is KGHDR and CDR2 is SFDVKD. This CDR3 region has 15 residues. CDR3 sequence: CAASALAESYNEQFF. The CDR3 region has the DNA TGTGCCGCCAGTGCTCTAGCGGAATCCTACAATGAGCAGTTCTTC.

The chain uses TRBV18 and TRBJ1-2; D is perhaps TRBD1 (6 bases). This CDR3 comprises 15 residues. CDR1 and CDR2 from the germline V gene are KGHSH and LQKENI. V shed 4 bases and J shed 4 bases, with 16 bases lying between them. The CDR3 DNA follows: TGTGCCAGCTCACAAGGCCGGGACACTTCCTATGGCTACACCTTC. Translation gives CASSQGRDTSYGYTF.

The chain employs TRBV18 and TRBJ1-1, with a tentative D call TRBD1 (6 bases). CDR3 length equals 15 residues. V was pared by 4 bases and J by 3 bases, with 15 bases between. Germline CDR1 and CDR2: KGHSH and LQKENI. The CDR3 DNA reads as TGTGCCAGCTCACTGAGGGGGGCGATAGACACTGAAGCTTTCTTT. It specifies CASSLRGAIDTEAFF.

Notes on this clonotype: A read error may explain this, as a much larger clone is one base away. The gene calls are TRBV6-1 and TRBJ1-5, with D maybe TRBD1 (5 bases). The CDR3 extends over 15 amino acids. The germline V gene has CDR1 MNHNS and CDR2 SASEGT. CDR3 nucleotide sequence: TGTGCCGGCAGTGAAGCGGGGGAGTTCAATCAGCCCCAGCATTTT. Amino acid sequence: CAGSEAGEFNQPQHF.

This clonotype was detected many times. The chain joins TRBV5-6 to TRBJ2-5, with D perhaps given as TRBD1 or TRBD2 (5 bases each). Between the trimmed V and J ends, which lost 0 bases and 5 bases, there was a span of 14 bases. This CDR3 comprises 15 residues. Germline values: CDR1 SGHDT, CDR2 YYEEEE. The CDR3 DNA is TGTGCCAGCAGCTTGGTGGGGGTAGGATTGGAGACCCAGTACTTC. This encodes CASSLVGVGLETQYF.

This clonotype was seen a few times. The J gene is TRBJ2-3, the V gene TRBV6-5, with a weak D call TRBD2 (6 bases). CDR3 length: 17 amino acids. Looked up from germline, CDR1 is MNHEY and CDR2 is SVGAGI. Trimming shortened V by 3 bases and J by 2 bases, and 18 bases separated the two germline ends. CDR3 residues: CASSYGRTTFLTDTQYF. The CDR3 coding sequence is TGTGCCAGCAGTTATGGTCGGACTACTTTCCTCACAGATACGCAGTATTTT.

The sample holds a few counts of this clonotype. This chain joins TRBV7-7 and TRBJ2-1; D is unresolved. CDR1 is SSHAT and CDR2 is FNYEAQ in the germline V gene (reference sequence). With 5 bases removed from V and 6 bases from J, the gap between germline ends came to 17 bases. The CDR3 length is 15 residues. DNA for the CDR3: TGTGCCAGCAGCCCCGGCGCTGGCGGTTTCAATGAGCAGTTCTTC. Translated, it gives CASSPGAGGFNEQFF.

This chain uses TRBV6-6 with TRBJ2-5; 9 bases match TRBD1. Unmatched junction bases numbered 16, after V lost 6 bases and J lost 5 bases. The CDR3 runs to 17 residues. CDR1 and CDR2 (germline): MNHNY, SVGAGI (reference sequence). The CDR3 DNA sequence: TGTGCCAGCAGCCCGCGGACAGGGGCTATCGAGGGGGAGACCCAGTACTTC. Translated, it gives CASSPRTGAIEGETQYF.

This clonotype appeared a few times. The rearrangement joins TRBV7-9 to TRBJ2-7; D assignment may be TRBD1 or TRBD2 (6 bases each). The V gene's germline CDR1 is SEHNR and CDR2 FQNEAQ (reference sequence). The germline V and J ends were trimmed by 5 bases and 5 bases, with 19 bases remaining between them. The CDR3 loop spans 15 amino acids. CDR3 bases: TGTGCCAGCAGCCCTCAGGGACTGCCAGGGGACGAGCAGTACTTC. Translated, it gives CASSPQGLPGDEQYF.

This chain uses TRBV7-2 with TRBJ2-5, with D possibly called TRBD1 or TRBD2 (6 bases each). The germline gives CDR1 SGHTA, CDR2 FQGNSA. The CDR3 totals 15 residues. V was shortened by 6 bases and J by 3 bases, with 17 bases between the two germline ends. In DNA form, the CDR3 reads TGTGCCAGCAGTAAAGAAGCAAGGGGGGAAGAGACCCAGTACTTC. Protein: CASSKEARGEETQYF. Variable domain in full (rest from reference TRBV7-2 and TRBJ2-5): GAGVSQSPSNKVTEKGKDVELRCDPISGHTALYWYRQSLGQGLEFLIYFQGNSAPDKSGLPSDRFSAERTGGSVSTLTIQRTQQEDSAVYLCASSKEARGEETQYFGPGTRLLVL.

This clonotype was counted between two and nine times. The chain joins TRBV3-1 to TRBJ2-1; unclear D gene. The ends were cut back, 0 bases at V and 12 bases at J, with 12 bases in the middle. Per the germline V gene, CDR1 is LGHDT and CDR2 is YNNKEL (reference sequence). The CDR3 loop spans 13 amino acids. CDR3 nucleotides: TGTGCCAGCAGCCAAGAACCCCAGGTAGCGCAGTTCTTC. This encodes CASSQEPQVAQFF.

This chain links TRBV12-3 or TRBV12-4 with TRBJ2-7; D might be TRBD2 (6 bases). Trimming took 4 bases from V and 1 from J, leaving 8 bases between them. The CDR3 extends over 13 amino acids. The CDR3 protein is CASSYRGSYEQYF. For the CDR3, the DNA is TGTGCCAGCAGTTATCGGGGGTCCTACGAGCAGTACTTC.